This T cell receptor beta chain appears in the sequencing data of a study of cytomegalovirus exposure and HLA in healthy donors. Overall study findings and caveats: When analyzed later, a missense DCLRE1C variant was found to be linked to TCR beta V- and J-gene trimming. Other equally common chains were less clonally expanded than HLA-associated TCR beta chains, a later analysis showed.

As to this clone: What it recognizes is unknown.

The V segment lost 2 bases and the J segment 7 bases; nucleotides outside the gene matches: 7. The V gene's germline CDR1 is MNHEY and CDR2 SVGAGI. This CDR3 region has 16 residues. Vbeta (60) and Jbeta (13) primers were used in the PCR. Some clones are missing from TCRdb's copy, which holds only in-frame ones; the method was immunoSEQ multiplex PCR. The table includes approximately 160,000 clones, 68% detected once. Source material: PBMCs. The sequence came from a man aged 45-65 years in good health and CMV-seronegative. The chain is built from TRBV6-5 and TRBJ2-1; 11 nucleotides match TRBD2. CDR3 in DNA: TGTGCCAGCAGTTACGATCTAGCGGGGGGCGGAAATGAGCAGTTCTTC. This translates into CASSYDLAGGGNEQFF.